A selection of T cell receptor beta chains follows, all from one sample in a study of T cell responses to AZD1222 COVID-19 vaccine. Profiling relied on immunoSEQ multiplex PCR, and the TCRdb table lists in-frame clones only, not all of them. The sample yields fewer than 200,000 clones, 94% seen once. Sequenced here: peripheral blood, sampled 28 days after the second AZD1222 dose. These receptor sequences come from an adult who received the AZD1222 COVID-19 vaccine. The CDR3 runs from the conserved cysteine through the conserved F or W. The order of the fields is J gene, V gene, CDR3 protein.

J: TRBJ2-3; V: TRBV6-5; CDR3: CASRGGGSADTQYF
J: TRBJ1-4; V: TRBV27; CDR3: CATRPSATNEKLFF
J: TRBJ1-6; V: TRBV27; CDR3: CASSFSGTGWSPLHF
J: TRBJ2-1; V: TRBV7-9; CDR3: CASSSPDLMGNNEQFF
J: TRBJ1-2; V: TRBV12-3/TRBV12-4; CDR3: CASSPSTGWGYTF
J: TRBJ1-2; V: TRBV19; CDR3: CASSAPGRDYGYTF
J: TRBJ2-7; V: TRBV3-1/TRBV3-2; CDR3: CASSQEPGLGDSSYEQYF
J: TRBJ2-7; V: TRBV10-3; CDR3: CAISATSSYEQYF
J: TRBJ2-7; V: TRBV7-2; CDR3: CASSTGGSRRTYEQYF
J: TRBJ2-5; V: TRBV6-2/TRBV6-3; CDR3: CASSQLAGEETQYF
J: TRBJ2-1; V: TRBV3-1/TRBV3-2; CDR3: CASSHRITGSGEQFF
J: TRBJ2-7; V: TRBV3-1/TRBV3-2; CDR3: CASSQAGLEYF
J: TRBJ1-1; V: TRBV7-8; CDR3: CASSLVNRDTEAFF